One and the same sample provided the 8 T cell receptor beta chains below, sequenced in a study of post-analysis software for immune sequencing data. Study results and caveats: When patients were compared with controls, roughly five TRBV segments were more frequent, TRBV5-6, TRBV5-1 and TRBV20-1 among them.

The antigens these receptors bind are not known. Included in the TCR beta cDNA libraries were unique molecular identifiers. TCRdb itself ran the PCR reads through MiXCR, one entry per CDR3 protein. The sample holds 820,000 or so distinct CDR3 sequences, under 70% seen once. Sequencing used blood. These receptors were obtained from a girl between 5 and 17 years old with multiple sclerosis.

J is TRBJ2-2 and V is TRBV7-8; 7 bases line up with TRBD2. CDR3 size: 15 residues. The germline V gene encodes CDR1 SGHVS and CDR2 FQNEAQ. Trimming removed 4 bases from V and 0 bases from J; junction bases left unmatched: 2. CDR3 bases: TGTGCCAGCAGCTCCGGACTAGCGAACACCGGGGAGCTGTTTTTT. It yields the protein CASSSGLANTGELFF. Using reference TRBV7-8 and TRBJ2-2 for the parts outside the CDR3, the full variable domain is GAGVSQSPRYKVAKRGQDVALRCDPISGHVSLFWYQQALGQGPEFLTYFQNEAQLDKSGLPSDRFFAERPEGSVSTLKIQRTQQEDSAVYLCASSSGLANTGELFFGEGSRLTVL.

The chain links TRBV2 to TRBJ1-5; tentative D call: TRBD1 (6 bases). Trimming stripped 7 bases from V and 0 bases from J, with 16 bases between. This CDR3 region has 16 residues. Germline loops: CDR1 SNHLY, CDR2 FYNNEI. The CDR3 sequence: CASTQRGGYSNQPQHF. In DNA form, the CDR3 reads TGTGCCAGCACCCAAAGAGGGGGATATAGCAATCAGCCCCAGCATTTT.

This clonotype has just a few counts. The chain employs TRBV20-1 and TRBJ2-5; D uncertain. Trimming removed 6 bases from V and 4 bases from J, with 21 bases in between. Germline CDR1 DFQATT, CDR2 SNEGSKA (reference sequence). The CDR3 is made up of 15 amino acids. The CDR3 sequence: CSARPPDGLRETQYF. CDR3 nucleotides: TGCAGTGCCCGACCCCCCGACGGGCTCCGAGAGACCCAGTACTTC.

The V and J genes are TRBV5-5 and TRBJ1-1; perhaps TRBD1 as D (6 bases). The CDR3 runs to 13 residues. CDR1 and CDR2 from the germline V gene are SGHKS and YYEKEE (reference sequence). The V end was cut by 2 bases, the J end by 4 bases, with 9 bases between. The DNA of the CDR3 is TGTGCCAGCAGCTTCACGGACAGCACTGAAGCTTTCTTT. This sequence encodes CASSFTDSTEAFF.

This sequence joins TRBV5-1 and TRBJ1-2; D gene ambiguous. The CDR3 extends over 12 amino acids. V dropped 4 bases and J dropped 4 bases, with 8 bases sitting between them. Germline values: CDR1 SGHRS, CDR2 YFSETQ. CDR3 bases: TGCGCCAGCAGCCCCAACATCTATGGCTACACCTTC. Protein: CASSPNIYGYTF. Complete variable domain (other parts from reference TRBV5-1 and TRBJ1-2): KAGVTQTPRYLIKTRGQQVTLSCSPISGHRSVSWYQQTPGQGLQFLFEYFSETQRNKGNFPGRFSGRQFSNSRSEMNVSTLELGDSALYLCASSPNIYGYTFGSGTRLTVV.

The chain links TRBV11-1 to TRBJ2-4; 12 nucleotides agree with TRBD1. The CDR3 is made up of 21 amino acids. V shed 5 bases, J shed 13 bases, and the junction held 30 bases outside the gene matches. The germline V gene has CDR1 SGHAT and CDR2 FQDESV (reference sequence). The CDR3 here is CASSATPGTGGPPLATGEQYF. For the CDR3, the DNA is TGTGCCAGCAGCGCAACCCCAGGGACAGGGGGCCCCCCACTAGCCACGGGGGAGCAGTACTTC. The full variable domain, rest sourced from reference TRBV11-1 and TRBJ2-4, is EAEVAQSPRYKITEKSQAVAFWCDPISGHATLYWYRQILGQGPELLVQFQDESVVDDSQLPKDRFSAERLKGVDSTLKIQPAELGDSAMYLCASSATPGTGGPPLATGEQYFGAGTRLSVL.

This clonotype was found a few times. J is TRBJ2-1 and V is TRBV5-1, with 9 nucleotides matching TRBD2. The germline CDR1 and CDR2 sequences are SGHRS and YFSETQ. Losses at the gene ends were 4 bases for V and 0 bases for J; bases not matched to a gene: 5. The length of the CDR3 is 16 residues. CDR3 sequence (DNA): TGCGCCAGCAGCGCCGATAGCGGGAGCTCCTACAATGAGCAGTTCTTC. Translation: CASSADSGSSYNEQFF.

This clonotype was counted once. The CDR3 DNA sequence: TGCAGTGCTACCTTGGGGGCCTCCGGCTATGGCTACACCTTC. This encodes CSATLGASGYGYTF. This chain links TRBV20-1 with TRBJ1-2; perhaps TRBD1 as D (6 bases). The CDR3 covers 14 residues. CDR1 is DFQATT, CDR2 SNEGSKA, per germline (reference sequence). Trimming shortened V by 4 bases and J by 4 bases, and 16 bases separated the two germline ends.